This is a list of T cell receptor beta chains from one sample in a study of blood T cell repertoires in COVID-19. Profiled with immunoSEQ multiplex PCR; TCRdb holds only in-frame clones, not every one. The sample shows about 200,000 clones, 85% to 90% of them seen only once. Sample: peripheral blood. These receptors all stem from a man between 35 and 55 years old with active or convalescent COVID-19. CDR3s include the opening cysteine and the closing phenylalanine or tryptophan. The D gene is left open where the match is weak. The size entry is marked missing in some rows and otherwise reads once, few, many or a size class.

few,TRBV5-1,TRBJ1-5,.,TGCGCCAGCAGCTTGGCGGGACTCCTCAATCAGCCCCAGCATTTT,CASSLAGLLNQPQHF
.,TRBV4-1,TRBJ2-3,TRBD2,TGCGCCAGCAGCCAATTGACGGGGGGTCACGCAGATACGCAGTATTTT,CASSQLTGGHADTQYF
.,TRBV30,TRBJ2-3,.,TGTGCCTGGAGTTCCGGGACAACAAGCACAGATACGCAGTATTTT,CAWSSGTTSTDTQYF
.,TRBV19,TRBJ1-2,.,TGTGCCAGTAATAGTTGGACACACAACTATGGCTACACCTTC,CASNSWTHNYGYTF
.,TRBV2,TRBJ1-4,TRBD1,TGTGCCAGCAGAAGACTGACAGGGGACGGTGAAAAACTGTTTTTT,CASRRLTGDGEKLFF
.,TRBV19,TRBJ1-5,.,TGTGCCAGTAGTGCCCTCGTGAGAGGGGGTAGCAATCAGCCCCAGCATTTT,CASSALVRGGSNQPQHF
.,TRBV29-1,TRBJ2-7,TRBD2,TGCAGCGCGGGGGGAGGTGAGGGTTACGAGCAGTACTTC,CSAGGGEGYEQYF
.,TRBV11-2,TRBJ2-5,.,TGTGCCAGCAGCGTCTCTAGCGTACCGACCGAGACCCAGTACTTC,CASSVSSVPTETQYF
.,TRBV5-1,TRBJ2-3,.,TGCGCCAGCAGCTTGGCCCCTCGGCAGGGAAGGGGCACAGATACGCAGTATTTT,CASSLAPRQGRGTDTQYF
.,TRBV7-6,TRBJ2-3,TRBD2,TGTGCCAGCAGCTTAAGGGGGACTAGCGGGATGGGAAATACGCAGTATTTT,CASSLRGTSGMGNTQYF
.,TRBV5-1,TRBJ1-4,.,TGCGCCAGCAGCTTGACCCCAGGGGCCACTAATGAAAAACTGTTTTTT,CASSLTPGATNEKLFF
.,TRBV5-1,TRBJ2-3,TRBD2,TGCGCCAGCAGCTTGACTAGCGGTTCAGATACGCAGTATTTT,CASSLTSGSDTQYF
.,TRBV6-1,TRBJ2-7,TRBD2,TGTGCCAGCAGTGAACAGCGGGGCCCCTACGAGCAGTACTTC,CASSEQRGPYEQYF
.,TRBV19,TRBJ1-1,.,TGTGCCAGTAGTATAGTCCCCTCAGATCAGAACACTGAAGCTTTCTTT,CASSIVPSDQNTEAFF
.,TRBV28,TRBJ2-7,TRBD2,TGTGCCAGCAGAAATAGCGGGAGGGCCTACGAGCAGTACTTC,CASRNSGRAYEQYF
few,TRBV28,TRBJ2-7,.,TGTGCCAGCAGTCCCCATACGGGGCAGTACTTC,CASSPHTGQYF
.,TRBV29-1,TRBJ2-7,TRBD1,TGCAGCGTTGAAGATCCTCGGGACAGGGGGAACAACTACGAGCAGTACTTC,CSVEDPRDRGNNYEQYF
few,TRBV5-4,TRBJ2-7,TRBD1,TGTGCCAGCAGATATGGACAGGGCACCTACGAGCAGTACTTC,CASRYGQGTYEQYF
.,TRBV3-1/TRBV3-2,TRBJ2-1,TRBD1,TGTGCCAGCAGCCAAGATAGTCAGGGGGCTAATGAGCAGTTCTTC,CASSQDSQGANEQFF
.,TRBV6-2/TRBV6-3,TRBJ1-5,.,TGTGCCAGCAGTGATCCGTCGGGTTTCAATCAGCCCCAGCATTTT,CASSDPSGFNQPQHF
.,TRBV7-3,TRBJ2-7,TRBD1,TGTGCCAGCAGCTTACTAGGGACAGGGGGGTCCTACGAGCAGTACTTC,CASSLLGTGGSYEQYF
.,TRBV7-8,TRBJ2-5,TRBD2,TGTGCCAGCAGCTTAAATTGGGTAGCGGGAGTAGGGGAGACCCAGTACTTC,CASSLNWVAGVGETQYF
.,TRBV11-2,TRBJ2-7,TRBD2,TGTGCCAGCAGCTTACCCTTTGCGGGCGGGAGCTCCTACGAGCAGTACTTC,CASSLPFAGGSSYEQYF
.,TRBV7-2,TRBJ1-2,.,TGTGCCAGCAGCTTCACAGCAGGGAGGTCTAACTATGGCTACACCTTC,CASSFTAGRSNYGYTF
.,TRBV7-2,TRBJ2-1,.,TGTGCCAGCAGCTTCTCCAATGAGCAGTTCTTC,CASSFSNEQFF
once,TRBV7-9,TRBJ2-7,TRBD1,TGTGCCAGCAGCTTAGCGGGGACAGGCGGCCACGAGCAGTACTTC,CASSLAGTGGHEQYF
.,TRBV30,TRBJ1-5,.,TGTGCCTGGAGGGATGGCGGGGGGTCGGGTCAGCCCCAGCATTTT,CAWRDGGGSGQPQHF
once,TRBV5-1,TRBJ2-2,TRBD2,TGCGCCAGCAGCCCCCTGGCGGGGGGGCCCGTTAATGCCGGGGAGCTGTTTTTT,CASSPLAGGPVNAGELFF
.,TRBV5-1,TRBJ2-1,TRBD2,TGCGCCAGCAGCTGGAGAGAGACTAGCTCGTTTTCCTACAATGAGCAGTTCTTC,CASSWRETSSFSYNEQFF
.,TRBV19,TRBJ2-7,.,TGTGCCAGTAGTATGAGTGGAGGGGCTGGCGAGCAGTACTTC,CASSMSGGAGEQYF
.,TRBV19,TRBJ2-3,.,TGTGCCAGCCGAGGAGGGCCTGGCACAGATACGCAGTATTTT,CASRGGPGTDTQYF
.,TRBV10-3,TRBJ2-1,TRBD2,TGTGCCATCCATACCAGCGGGGGGGCGTTGGATGAGCAGTTCTTC,CAIHTSGGALDEQFF
.,TRBV5-1,TRBJ1-2,.,TGCGCCAGCAGCTTGGGGCCGGAGTATGGCTACACCTTC,CASSLGPEYGYTF
.,TRBV4-3,TRBJ1-5,.,TGCGCCAGCAGCCAAGAGCGCGGCCGAGGTTGGGCCCAGCATTTT,CASSQERGRGWAQHF
.,TRBV6-6,TRBJ1-2,TRBD1,TGTGCCAGCACCAATCCGGGACAGGGGACTGATGGCTACACCTTC,CASTNPGQGTDGYTF
.,TRBV5-1,TRBJ2-1,.,TGCGCCAGCAGAATGTTGGGACTTAACAATGAGCAGTTCTTC,CASRMLGLNNEQFF
.,TRBV5-1,TRBJ1-2,.,TGCGCCAGCAGCTTGGACAGTTATGGCTACACCTTC,CASSLDSYGYTF
.,TRBV6-5,TRBJ1-1,.,TGTGCCGCACAAAGAAGGGACACTCTGAACACTGAAGCTTTCTTT,CAAQRRDTLNTEAFF
.,TRBV5-4,TRBJ1-6,.,TGTGCCAGCAGCCCCAATTTCAGGGCCGGAGGGGATTCACCCCTCCACTTT,CASSPNFRAGGDSPLHF
.,TRBV7-2,TRBJ2-5,TRBD2,TGTGCCAGCAGCTGGGGAAGCGGGGGGTTGGAGACCCAGTACTTC,CASSWGSGGLETQYF
.,TRBV19,TRBJ1-1,TRBD1,TGTGCCAGTACCCGTGGCGGGACAGGGTATAACACTGAAGCTTTCTTT,CASTRGGTGYNTEAFF
.,TRBV19,TRBJ2-5,TRBD1,TGTGCCAGTAGTAGTCAACGGGACAGGGGGGGAGAGACCCAGTACTTC,CASSSQRDRGGETQYF
.,TRBV9,TRBJ2-7,TRBD1,TGTGCCAGCAGCGCCGGGACAGGGCTAACTTACGAGCAGTACTTC,CASSAGTGLTYEQYF
.,TRBV20-1,TRBJ2-1,TRBD2,TGCAGTGCTAGTATTCTAGCGGGGGGGAATTCCTACAATGAGCAGTTCTTC,CSASILAGGNSYNEQFF
.,TRBV5-1,TRBJ2-1,.,TGCGCCAGCAGCTTGGAGGTGGGGACTTTCTACAATGAGCAGTTCTTC,CASSLEVGTFYNEQFF
once,TRBV19,TRBJ1-1,.,TGTGCCAGTAGTATCAGAATAAAGACAGAGAAGAACACTGAAGCTTTCTTT,CASSIRIKTEKNTEAFF
.,TRBV28,TRBJ1-2,.,TGTGCCAGCTCCAGTACGGGAGGGGTCGGAGGCTACACCTTC,CASSSTGGVGGYTF